The 5 T cell receptor beta chains presented below share a single source sample, sequenced in a study of cytomegalovirus exposure and HLA in healthy donors. It was with 60 Vbeta and 13 Jbeta primers that the PCR ran. The repertoire was sequenced with immunoSEQ multiplex PCR; TCRdb's copy has only in-frame clones and lacks some. The repertoire shows tens of thousands of clones; the top ten hold less than 2.5%. What was sequenced was PBMCs. The receptor set was obtained from a female donor in good health and CMV-seronegative.

The rearrangement uses TRBV30 and TRBJ1-1; D perhaps matches TRBD1 (6 bases). CDR1 is GTSNPN and CDR2 is SVGIG in the germline V gene (reference sequence). V gave up 8 bases and J gave up 1 base, with 14 bases separating them. This CDR3 is 13 amino acids long. CDR3 protein: CASKPGENTEAFF. The CDR3 coding sequence is TGTGCCAGCAAACCAGGGGAGAACACTGAAGCTTTCTTT.

This chain joins TRBV19 and TRBJ1-5, with D possibly matching TRBD1 (5 bases). The CDR3 covers 12 residues. With 10 bases removed from V and 7 bases from J, the gap between germline ends came to 14 bases. Germline CDR1 reads LNHDA; CDR2 reads SQIVND (reference sequence). The CDR3 nucleotides read TGTGCCACTTCCAGGGTGGGGCAGCCCCAGCATTTT. Translating gives CATSRVGQPQHF. The full variable domain, completed using reference TRBV19 and TRBJ1-5, is DGGITQSPKYLFRKEGQNVTLSCEQNLNHDAMYWYRQDPGQGLRLIYYSQIVNDFQKGDIAEGYSVSREKKESFPLTVTSAQKNPTAFYLCATSRVGQPQHFGDGTRLSIL.

The genes are TRBV5-1 and TRBJ2-7; 12 positions agree with TRBD1. The trim removed 2 bases at V and 1 base at J, leaving 13 bases unmatched. Germline values: CDR1 SGHRS, CDR2 YFSETQ. The CDR3 loop spans 19 amino acids. The CDR3 region is CASSFGTGGDFSTSYEQYF. The CDR3 DNA sequence: TGCGCCAGCAGCTTTGGGACAGGGGGCGACTTTTCCACTTCCTACGAGCAGTACTTC.

V gene TRBV4-2 combines with J gene TRBJ2-5; the match to TRBD1 covers 8 bases. In germline, CDR1 is LGHNA, CDR2 YNFKEQ. J lost 3 bases, V lost 5 bases, and 8 bases had no gene match. The CDR3 has 15 residues. CDR3 amino acids: CASSFGQGEEETQYF. The DNA for the CDR3 is TGTGCCAGCAGCTTCGGACAGGGAGAGGAAGAGACCCAGTACTTC.

The rearrangement uses TRBV30 and TRBJ2-5; 11 nucleotides align to TRBD2. Germline CDR1 is GTSNPN and CDR2 is SVGIG (reference sequence). Unmatched junction bases numbered 7, after V lost 2 bases and J lost 5 bases. The CDR3 is 15 amino acids. In nucleotides, the CDR3 is TGTGCCTGGAGTCAAACTAGCGGGAGTAGGGAGACCCAGTACTTC. Translating it yields CAWSQTSGSRETQYF.